This T cell receptor beta chain was captured by sequencing in a study of OX40 agonist ivuxolimab in advanced cancers. The data were produced by immunoSEQ multiplex PCR, yet TCRdb's version contains in-frame clones alone and is incomplete. This table has about 100,000 clones, 90% appearing once. This clone has only a few counts. The V gene's germline CDR1 is LNHNV and CDR2 YYDKDF (reference sequence). The CDR3 consists of 15 residues. V lost 4 bases to trimming and J lost 5 bases, with 17 bases between them. The V call is TRBV15, the J call TRBJ1-1; TRBD1 might be the D (6 bases). The starting material was CD4+ or CD8+ T cells sorted from blood, obtained in a trial of the OX40 agonist ivuxolimab. This clonotype was sampled from an adult with an advanced solid tumor such as melanoma, head and neck, liver or kidney cancer. CDR3 sequence: CATSTQGTRTTEAFF. DNA for the CDR3: TGTGCCACCAGCACGCAGGGGACGCGGACTACTGAAGCTTTCTTT. The full variable domain, its missing parts supplied by reference TRBV15 and TRBJ1-1, is DAMVIQNPRYQVTQFGKPVTLSCSQTLNHNVMYWYQQKSSQAPKLLFHYYDKDFNNEADTPDNFQSRRPNTSFCFLDIRSPGLGDTAMYLCATSTQGTRTTEAFFGQGTRLTVV.